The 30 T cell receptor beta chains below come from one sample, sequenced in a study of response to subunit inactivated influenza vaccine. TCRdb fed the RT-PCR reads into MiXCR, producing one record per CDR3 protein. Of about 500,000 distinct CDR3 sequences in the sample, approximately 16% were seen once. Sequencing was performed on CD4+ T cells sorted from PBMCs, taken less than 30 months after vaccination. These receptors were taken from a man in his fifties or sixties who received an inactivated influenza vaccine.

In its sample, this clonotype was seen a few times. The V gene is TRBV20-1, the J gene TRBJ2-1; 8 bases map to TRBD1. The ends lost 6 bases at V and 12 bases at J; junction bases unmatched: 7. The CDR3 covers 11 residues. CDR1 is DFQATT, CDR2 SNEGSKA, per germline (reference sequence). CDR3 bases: TGCAGTGCAGACAGGGGAAGTGGGCAGTTCTTC. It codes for CSADRGSGQFF.

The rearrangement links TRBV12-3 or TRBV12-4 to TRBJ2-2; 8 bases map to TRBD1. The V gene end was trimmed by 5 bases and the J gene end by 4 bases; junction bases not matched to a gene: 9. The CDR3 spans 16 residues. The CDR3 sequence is CASSPSRTGTTGELFF. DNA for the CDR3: TGTGCCAGCAGTCCTTCAAGGACAGGGACCACCGGGGAGCTGTTTTTT.

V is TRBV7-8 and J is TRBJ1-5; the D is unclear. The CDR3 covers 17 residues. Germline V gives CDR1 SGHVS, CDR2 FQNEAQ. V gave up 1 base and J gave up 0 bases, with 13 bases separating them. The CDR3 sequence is CASSLGAREYSNQPQHF. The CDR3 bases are TGTGCCAGCAGCTTAGGGGCCCGGGAGTATAGCAATCAGCCCCAGCATTTT.

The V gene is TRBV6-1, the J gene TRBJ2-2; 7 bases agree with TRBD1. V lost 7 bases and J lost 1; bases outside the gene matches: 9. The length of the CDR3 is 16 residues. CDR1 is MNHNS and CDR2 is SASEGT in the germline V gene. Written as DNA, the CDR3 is TGTGCCAGCACCCTTCTGTGGACAGGGAACACCGGGGAGCTGTTTTTT. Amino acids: CASTLLWTGNTGELFF.

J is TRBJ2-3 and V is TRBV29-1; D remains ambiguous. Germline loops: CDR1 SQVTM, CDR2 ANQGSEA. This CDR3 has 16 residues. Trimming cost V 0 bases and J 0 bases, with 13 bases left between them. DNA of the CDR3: TGCAGCGTTGAAGACCGAATGACATCAAGCACAGATACGCAGTATTTT. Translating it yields CSVEDRMTSSTDTQYF.

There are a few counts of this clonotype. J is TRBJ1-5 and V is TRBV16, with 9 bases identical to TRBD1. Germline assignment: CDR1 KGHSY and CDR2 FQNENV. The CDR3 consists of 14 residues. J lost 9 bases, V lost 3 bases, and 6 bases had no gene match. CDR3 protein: CASSHRDRVSPQHF. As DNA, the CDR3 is TGTGCCAGCAGCCACCGGGACAGGGTATCGCCCCAGCATTTT.

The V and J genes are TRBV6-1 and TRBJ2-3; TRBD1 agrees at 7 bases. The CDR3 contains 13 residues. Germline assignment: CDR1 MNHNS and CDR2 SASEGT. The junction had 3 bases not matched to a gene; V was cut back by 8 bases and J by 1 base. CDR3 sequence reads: CASDRDGTDTQYF. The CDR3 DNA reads TGTGCCAGCGACAGGGACGGCACAGATACGCAGTATTTT.

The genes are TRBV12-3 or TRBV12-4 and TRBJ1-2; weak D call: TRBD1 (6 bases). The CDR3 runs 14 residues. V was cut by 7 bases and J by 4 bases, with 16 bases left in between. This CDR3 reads CASTQRGAGYGYTF. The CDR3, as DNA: TGTGCCAGCACCCAAAGGGGGGCTGGCTATGGCTACACCTTC.

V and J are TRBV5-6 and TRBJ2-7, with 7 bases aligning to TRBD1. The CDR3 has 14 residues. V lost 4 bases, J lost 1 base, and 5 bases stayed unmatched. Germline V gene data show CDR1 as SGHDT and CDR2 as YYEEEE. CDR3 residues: CASSRPGGSYEQYF. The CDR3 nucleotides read TGTGCCAGCAGCCGGCCAGGGGGTTCCTACGAGCAGTACTTC.

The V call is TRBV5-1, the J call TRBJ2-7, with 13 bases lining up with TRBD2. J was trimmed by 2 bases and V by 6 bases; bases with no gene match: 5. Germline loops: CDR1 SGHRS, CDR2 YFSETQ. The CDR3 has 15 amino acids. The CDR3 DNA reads TGCGCCAGCACCCCGACTAGCGGGGGGACCTACGAGCAGTACTTC. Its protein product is CASTPTSGGTYEQYF.

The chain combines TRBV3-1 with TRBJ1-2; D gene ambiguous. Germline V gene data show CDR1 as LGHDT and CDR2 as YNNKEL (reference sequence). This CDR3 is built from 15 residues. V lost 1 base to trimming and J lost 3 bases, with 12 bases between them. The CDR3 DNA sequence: TGTGCCAGCAGCCAAGGGGATGAACCCTACTATGGCTACACCTTC. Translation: CASSQGDEPYYGYTF. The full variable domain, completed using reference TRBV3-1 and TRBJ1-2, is DTAVSQTPKYLVTQMGNDKSIKCEQNLGHDTMYWYKQDSKKFLKIMFSYNNKELIINETVPNRFSPKSPDKAHLNLHINSLELGDSAVYFCASSQGDEPYYGYTFGSGTRLTVV.

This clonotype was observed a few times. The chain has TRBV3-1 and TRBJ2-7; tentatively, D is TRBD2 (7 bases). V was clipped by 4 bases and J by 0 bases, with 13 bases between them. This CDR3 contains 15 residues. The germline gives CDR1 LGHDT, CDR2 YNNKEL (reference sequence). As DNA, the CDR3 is TGTGCCAGCAGCCTCTCGGGGGGCTTCTCCTACGAGCAGTACTTC. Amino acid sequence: CASSLSGGFSYEQYF.

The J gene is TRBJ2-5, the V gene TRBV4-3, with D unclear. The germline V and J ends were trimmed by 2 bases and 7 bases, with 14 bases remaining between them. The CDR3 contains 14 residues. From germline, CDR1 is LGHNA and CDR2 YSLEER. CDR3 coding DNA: TGCGCCAGCAGCCAAACCACAGCTGGATGGACCCAGTACTTC. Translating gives CASSQTTAGWTQYF.

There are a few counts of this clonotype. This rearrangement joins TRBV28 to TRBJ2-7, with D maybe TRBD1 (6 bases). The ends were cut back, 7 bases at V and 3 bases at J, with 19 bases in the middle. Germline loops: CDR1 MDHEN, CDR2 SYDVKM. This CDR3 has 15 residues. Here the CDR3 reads CASTLARGLGYEQYF. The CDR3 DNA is TGTGCCAGCACCCTCGCCAGGGGATTGGGCTACGAGCAGTACTTC.

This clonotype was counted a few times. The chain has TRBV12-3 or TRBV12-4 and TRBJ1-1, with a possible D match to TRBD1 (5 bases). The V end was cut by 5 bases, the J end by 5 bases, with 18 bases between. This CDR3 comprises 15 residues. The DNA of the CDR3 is TGTGCCAGCAGTCTGGGACCGATCCGGAGGACTGAAGCTTTCTTT. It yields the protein CASSLGPIRRTEAFF.

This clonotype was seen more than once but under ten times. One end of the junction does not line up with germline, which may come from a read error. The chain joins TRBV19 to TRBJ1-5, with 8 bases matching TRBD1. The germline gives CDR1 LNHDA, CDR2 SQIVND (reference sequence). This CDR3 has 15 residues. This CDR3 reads CASSTLDRVNRPQHF. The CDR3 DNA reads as TGTGCCAGTAGTACCCTGGACAGGGTGAATCGGCCCCAGCATTTT. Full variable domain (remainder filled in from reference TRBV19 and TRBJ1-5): DGGITQSPKYLFRKEGQNVTLSCEQNLNHDAMYWYRQDPGQGLRLIYYSQIVNDFQKGDIAEGYSVSREKKESFPLTVTSAQKNPTAFYLCASSTLDRVNRPQHFGDGTRLSIL.

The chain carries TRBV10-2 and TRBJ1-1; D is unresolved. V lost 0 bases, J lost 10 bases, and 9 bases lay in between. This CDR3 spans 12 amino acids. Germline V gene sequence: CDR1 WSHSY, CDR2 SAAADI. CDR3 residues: CASSESRVRAFF. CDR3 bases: TGCGCCAGCAGTGAGTCGAGGGTACGAGCTTTCTTT.

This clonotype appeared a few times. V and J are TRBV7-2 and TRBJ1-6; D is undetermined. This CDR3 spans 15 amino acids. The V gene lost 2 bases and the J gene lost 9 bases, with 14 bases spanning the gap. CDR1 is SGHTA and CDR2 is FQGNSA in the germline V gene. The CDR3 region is CASSLIPGLISPLHF. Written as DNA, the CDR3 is TGTGCCAGCAGCTTAATCCCCGGGCTCATTTCACCCCTCCACTTT. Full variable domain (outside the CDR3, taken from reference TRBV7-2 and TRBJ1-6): GAGVSQSPSNKVTEKGKDVELRCDPISGHTALYWYRQSLGQGLEFLIYFQGNSAPDKSGLPSDRFSAERTGGSVSTLTIQRTQQEDSAVYLCASSLIPGLISPLHFGNGTRLTVT.

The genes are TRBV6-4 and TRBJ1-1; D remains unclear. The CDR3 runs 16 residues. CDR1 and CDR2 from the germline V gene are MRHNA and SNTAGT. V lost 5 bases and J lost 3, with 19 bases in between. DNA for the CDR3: TGTGCCAGCAGTAACCCGGTTGACCCAAAAGACACTGAAGCTTTCTTT. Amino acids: CASSNPVDPKDTEAFF.

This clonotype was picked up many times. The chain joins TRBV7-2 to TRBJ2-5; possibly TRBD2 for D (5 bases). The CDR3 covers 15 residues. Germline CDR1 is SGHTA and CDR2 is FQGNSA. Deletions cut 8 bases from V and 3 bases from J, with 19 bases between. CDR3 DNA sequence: TGTGCCAGCTCCACGCAACCCTGGGGAGAAGAGACCCAGTACTTC. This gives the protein CASSTQPWGEETQYF.

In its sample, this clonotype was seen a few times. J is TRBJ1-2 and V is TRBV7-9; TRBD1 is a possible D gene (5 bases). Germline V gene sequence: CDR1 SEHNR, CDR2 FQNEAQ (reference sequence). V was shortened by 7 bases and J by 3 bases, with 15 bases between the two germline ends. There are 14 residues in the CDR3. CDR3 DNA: TGTGCCAGCACCTTCATCCTGACAGACTATGGCTACACCTTC. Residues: CASTFILTDYGYTF.

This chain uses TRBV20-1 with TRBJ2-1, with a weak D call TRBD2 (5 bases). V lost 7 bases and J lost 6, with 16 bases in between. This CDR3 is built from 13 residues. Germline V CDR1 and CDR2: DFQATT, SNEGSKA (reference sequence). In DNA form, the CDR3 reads TGCAGTGGAGTTCTAGCCTGGGGCAATGAGCAGTTCTTC. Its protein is CSGVLAWGNEQFF.

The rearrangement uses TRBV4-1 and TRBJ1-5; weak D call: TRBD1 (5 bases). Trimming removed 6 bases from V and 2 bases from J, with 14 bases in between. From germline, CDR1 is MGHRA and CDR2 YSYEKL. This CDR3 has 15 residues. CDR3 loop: CASRGHPDGNQPQHF. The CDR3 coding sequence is TGCGCCAGCAGGGGGCATCCCGACGGCAATCAGCCCCAGCATTTT.

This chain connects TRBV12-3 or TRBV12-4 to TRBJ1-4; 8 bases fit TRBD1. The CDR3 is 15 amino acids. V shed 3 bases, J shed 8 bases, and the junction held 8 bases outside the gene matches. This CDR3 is CASSFTQGALEKLFF. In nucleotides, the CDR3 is TGTGCCAGCAGTTTCACGCAGGGGGCGTTAGAAAAACTGTTTTTT.

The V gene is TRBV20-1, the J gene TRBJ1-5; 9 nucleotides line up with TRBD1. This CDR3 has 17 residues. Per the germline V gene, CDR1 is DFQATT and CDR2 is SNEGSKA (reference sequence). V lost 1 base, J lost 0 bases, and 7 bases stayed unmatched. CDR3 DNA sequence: TGCAGTGCTAGAGGGTTCGGGACAGGGAGTAGCAATCAGCCCCAGCATTTT. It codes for CSARGFGTGSSNQPQHF.

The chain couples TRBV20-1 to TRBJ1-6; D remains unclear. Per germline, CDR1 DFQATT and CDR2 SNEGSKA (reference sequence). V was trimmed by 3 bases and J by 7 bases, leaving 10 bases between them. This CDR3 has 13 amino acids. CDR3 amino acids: CSASPGWNSPLHF. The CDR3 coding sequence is TGCAGTGCTAGTCCCGGCTGGAATTCACCCCTCCACTTT.

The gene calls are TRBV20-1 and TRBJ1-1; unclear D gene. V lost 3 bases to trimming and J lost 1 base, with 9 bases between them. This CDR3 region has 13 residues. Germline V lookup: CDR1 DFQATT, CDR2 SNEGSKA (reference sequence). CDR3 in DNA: TGCAGTGCTAGGATAGGCAGGAACACTGAAGCTTTCTTT. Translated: CSARIGRNTEAFF.

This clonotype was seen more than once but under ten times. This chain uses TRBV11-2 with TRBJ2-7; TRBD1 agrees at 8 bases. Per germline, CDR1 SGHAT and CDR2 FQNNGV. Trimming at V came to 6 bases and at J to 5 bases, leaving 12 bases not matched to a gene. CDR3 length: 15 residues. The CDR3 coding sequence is TGTGCCAGCAGTAGCTTGCAGGGGGCGGCGAACGAGCAGTACTTC. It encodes CASSSLQGAANEQYF.

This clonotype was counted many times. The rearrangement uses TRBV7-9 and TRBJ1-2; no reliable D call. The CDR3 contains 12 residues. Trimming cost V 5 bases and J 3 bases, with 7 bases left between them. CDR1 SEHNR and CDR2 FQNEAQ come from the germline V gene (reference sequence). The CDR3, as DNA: TGTGCCAGCAGCCTTGACGACTATGGCTACACCTTC. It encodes CASSLDDYGYTF.

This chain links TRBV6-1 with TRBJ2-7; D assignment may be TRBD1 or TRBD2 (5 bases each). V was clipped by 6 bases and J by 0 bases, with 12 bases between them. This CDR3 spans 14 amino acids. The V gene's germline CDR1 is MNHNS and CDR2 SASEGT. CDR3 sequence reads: CASSPPGTSYEQYF. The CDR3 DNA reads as TGTGCCAGCAGCCCACCCGGGACCTCCTACGAGCAGTACTTC.